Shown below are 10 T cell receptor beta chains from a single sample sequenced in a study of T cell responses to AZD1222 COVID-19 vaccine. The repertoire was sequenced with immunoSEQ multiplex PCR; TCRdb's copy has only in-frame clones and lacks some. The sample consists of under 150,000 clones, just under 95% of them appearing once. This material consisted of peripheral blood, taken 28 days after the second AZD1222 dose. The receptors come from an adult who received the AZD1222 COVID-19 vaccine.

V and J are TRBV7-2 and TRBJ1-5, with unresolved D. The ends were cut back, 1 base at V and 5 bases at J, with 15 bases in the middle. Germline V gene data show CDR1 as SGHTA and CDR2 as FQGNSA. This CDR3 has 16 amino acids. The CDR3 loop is CASSLVPPPADQPQHF. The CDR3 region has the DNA TGTGCCAGCAGCTTAGTCCCACCGCCGGCGGATCAGCCCCAGCATTTT.

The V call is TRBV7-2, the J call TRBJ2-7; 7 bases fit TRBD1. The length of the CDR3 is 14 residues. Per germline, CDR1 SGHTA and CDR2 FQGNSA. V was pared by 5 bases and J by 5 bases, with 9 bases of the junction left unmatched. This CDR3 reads CASSTRQGSHEQYF. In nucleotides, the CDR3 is TGTGCCAGCAGCACAAGACAGGGATCCCACGAGCAGTACTTC.

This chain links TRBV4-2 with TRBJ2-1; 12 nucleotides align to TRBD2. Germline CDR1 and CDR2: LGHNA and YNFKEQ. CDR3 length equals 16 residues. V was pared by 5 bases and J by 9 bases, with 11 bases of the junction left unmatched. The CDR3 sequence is CASSASGGALRGEQFF. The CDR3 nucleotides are TGTGCCAGCAGCGCTAGCGGGGGGGCCTTAAGGGGTGAGCAGTTCTTC.

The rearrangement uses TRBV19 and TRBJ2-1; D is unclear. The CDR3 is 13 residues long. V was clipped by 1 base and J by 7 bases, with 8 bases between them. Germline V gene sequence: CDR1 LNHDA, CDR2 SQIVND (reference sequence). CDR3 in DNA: TGTGCCAGTAGTATAGTCATGAGGAATGAGCAGTTCTTC. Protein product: CASSIVMRNEQFF.

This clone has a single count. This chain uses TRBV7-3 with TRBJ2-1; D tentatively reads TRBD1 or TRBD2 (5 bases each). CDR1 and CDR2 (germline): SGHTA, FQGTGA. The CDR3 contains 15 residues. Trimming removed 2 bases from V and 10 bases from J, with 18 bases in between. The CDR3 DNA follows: TGTGCCAGCAGCTTAGCGCTAGGGGAGCAATGGGAGCAGTTCTTC. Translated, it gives CASSLALGEQWEQFF.

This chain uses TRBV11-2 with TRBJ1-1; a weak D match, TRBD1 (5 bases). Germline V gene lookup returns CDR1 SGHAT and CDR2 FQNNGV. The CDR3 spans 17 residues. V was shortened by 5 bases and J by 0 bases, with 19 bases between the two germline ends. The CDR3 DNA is TGTGCCAGCAGCGCCGGGTGGGGCCTGCTCATGAACACTGAAGCTTTCTTT. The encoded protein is CASSAGWGLLMNTEAFF.

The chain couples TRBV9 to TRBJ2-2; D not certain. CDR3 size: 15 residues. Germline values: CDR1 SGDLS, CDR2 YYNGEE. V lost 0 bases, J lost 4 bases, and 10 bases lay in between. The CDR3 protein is CASSVAGRTTGELFF. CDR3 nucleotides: TGTGCCAGCAGCGTAGCCGGCAGAACCACCGGGGAGCTGTTTTTT.

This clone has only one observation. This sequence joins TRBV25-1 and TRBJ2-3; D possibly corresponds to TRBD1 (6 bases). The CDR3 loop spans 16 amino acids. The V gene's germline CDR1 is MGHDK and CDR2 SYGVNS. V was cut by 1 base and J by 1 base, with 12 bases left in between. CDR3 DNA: TGTGCCAGCAGTGAATCCGACAGGTTTCGCACAGATACGCAGTATTTT. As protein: CASSESDRFRTDTQYF.

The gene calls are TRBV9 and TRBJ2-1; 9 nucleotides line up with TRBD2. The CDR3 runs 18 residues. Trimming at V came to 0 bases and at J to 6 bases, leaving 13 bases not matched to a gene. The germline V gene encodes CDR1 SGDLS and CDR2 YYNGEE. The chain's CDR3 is CASSVALELAGVINEQFF. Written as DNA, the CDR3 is TGTGCCAGCAGCGTAGCTCTGGAGTTAGCGGGAGTTATCAATGAGCAGTTCTTC.

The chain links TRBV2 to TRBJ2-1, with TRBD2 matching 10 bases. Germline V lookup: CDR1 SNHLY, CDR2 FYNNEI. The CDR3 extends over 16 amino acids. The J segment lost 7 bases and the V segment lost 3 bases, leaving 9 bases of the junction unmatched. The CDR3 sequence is CASSEAASGGHNEQFF. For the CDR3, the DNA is TGTGCCAGCAGTGAGGCGGCTAGCGGGGGTCATAATGAGCAGTTCTTC. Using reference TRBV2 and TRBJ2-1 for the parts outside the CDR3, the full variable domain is EPEVTQTPSHQVTQMGQEVILRCVPISNHLYFYWYRQILGQKVEFLVSFYNNEISEKSEIFDDQFSVERPDGSNFTLKIRSTKLEDSAMYFCASSEAASGGHNEQFFGPGTRLTVL.